These 26 T cell receptor beta chains came from one sample sequenced in a study of cytomegalovirus exposure and HLA in healthy donors. With 60 Vbeta and 13 Jbeta primers, the PCR was carried out. TCRdb's table, derived via immunoSEQ multiplex PCR, lists solely in-frame clones and lacks some. The sample yields hundreds of thousands of clones, 70% to 80% seen once. Sequencing was done on a sample of PBMCs. All receptors come from a male donor in good health and CMV-seronegative.

CDR3: CASTAGTGNSPLHF. Written as DNA, the CDR3 is TGTGCCAGTACCGCCGGGACAGGGAATTCACCCCTCCACTTT. The chain couples TRBV19 to TRBJ1-6; 9 bases fit TRBD1. The ends lost 7 bases at V and 7 bases at J; junction bases unmatched: 5. CDR1 and CDR2 from the germline V gene are LNHDA and SQIVND (reference sequence). CDR3 length: 14 amino acids.

The J gene is TRBJ2-7, the V gene TRBV6-1, with 9 bases that match TRBD1. This CDR3 contains 13 residues. CDR1 is MNHNS and CDR2 is SASEGT in the germline V gene. The ends lost 6 bases at V and 3 bases at J; junction bases unmatched: 3. In nucleotides, the CDR3 is TGTGCCAGCAGCATGGACAGGGGCTACGAGCAGTACTTC. Translated, it gives CASSMDRGYEQYF.

This clone has just a few counts. This chain links TRBV7-9 with TRBJ1-3; 12 nucleotides agree with TRBD1. CDR3 length equals 14 residues. CDR1 is SEHNR and CDR2 is FQNEAQ in the germline V gene (reference sequence). V was clipped by 5 bases and J by 6 bases; unmatched bases: 2. CDR3 region: CASSRGQGANTIYF. Written as DNA, the CDR3 is TGTGCCAGCAGCCGGGGACAGGGGGCAAACACCATATATTTT.

The rearrangement uses TRBV6-6 and TRBJ2-2; 7 bases align to TRBD1. Germline V CDR1 and CDR2: MNHNY, SVGAGI (reference sequence). This CDR3 is built from 14 residues. With 6 bases clipped from V and 1 base from J, the junction kept 2 bases outside the gene matches. The DNA for the CDR3 is TGTGCCAGCAGCCGACAGGGGAACACCGGGGAGCTGTTTTTT. Translating gives CASSRQGNTGELFF.

The chain links TRBV2 to TRBJ2-7; 7 nucleotides match TRBD1. The CDR3 sequence is 16 residues long. Germline V CDR1 and CDR2: SNHLY, FYNNEI. Trimming cost V 7 bases and J 3 bases; bases outside gene matches: 15. This CDR3 reads CASTNPPDRIIYEQYF. CDR3 sequence (DNA): TGTGCCAGCACTAACCCCCCGGACAGGATAATCTACGAGCAGTACTTC.

The V call is TRBV7-3, the J call TRBJ2-7, with 9 positions matching TRBD1. The CDR3 loop spans 15 amino acids. Germline CDR1 and CDR2: SGHTA and FQGTGA. The V and J ends lost 1 base and 5 bases, in that order; junction bases with no gene match: 6. The CDR3 here is CASSLMGQGPHEQYF. CDR3 bases: TGTGCCAGCAGCTTAATGGGACAGGGTCCCCACGAGCAGTACTTC.

V usage is TRBV7-9 and J usage is TRBJ1-5; D unresolved. V shed 1 base and J shed 0 bases, with 10 bases lying between them. The CDR3 runs 16 residues. Germline V gene lookup returns CDR1 SEHNR and CDR2 FQNEAQ (reference sequence). In DNA form, the CDR3 reads TGTGCCAGCAGCTTAGGCGAGGCTGATAGCAATCAGCCCCAGCATTTT. The encoded protein is CASSLGEADSNQPQHF.

V is TRBV5-1 and J is TRBJ2-1, with 7 positions matching TRBD1. J lost 1 base, V lost 4 bases, and 8 bases had no gene match. CDR1 SGHRS and CDR2 YFSETQ come from the germline V gene. The CDR3 is 16 residues long. The CDR3 bases are TGCGCCAGCAGCCAGACAGGGAGCGTATCCTACAATGAGCAGTTCTTC. Its translation: CASSQTGSVSYNEQFF.

The chain couples TRBV5-1 to TRBJ1-2; the match to TRBD1 covers 7 bases. Germline loops: CDR1 SGHRS, CDR2 YFSETQ. This CDR3 spans 16 amino acids. The V and J ends lost 4 bases and 1 base, in that order; junction bases with no gene match: 10. The CDR3 sequence: CASSTGALAGNYGYTF. The CDR3 DNA reads as TGCGCCAGCAGCACAGGGGCTTTGGCGGGTAACTATGGCTACACCTTC.

This clone was recorded a few times. The sample carries other DNA sequences with the same CDR3. The chain joins TRBV6-1 to TRBJ2-3; TRBD2 matches at 10 bases. The trim removed 0 bases at V and 4 bases at J, leaving 1 base unmatched. The CDR3 spans 15 residues. Looked up from germline, CDR1 is MNHNS and CDR2 is SASEGT. The DNA for the CDR3 is TGTGCCAGCAGTGAAGCAGCGGGAGGGCCAGATACGCAGTATTTT. As protein: CASSEAAGGPDTQYF.

V and J are TRBV5-1 and TRBJ2-1, with 10 bases lining up with TRBD2. Germline V gives CDR1 SGHRS, CDR2 YFSETQ. The ends lost 0 bases at V and 9 bases at J; junction bases unmatched: 9. The CDR3 totals 16 residues. CDR3 protein: CASSLARLAGDGEQFF. Written as DNA, the CDR3 is TGCGCCAGCAGCTTGGCTCGCCTAGCGGGAGATGGTGAGCAGTTCTTC.

This rearrangement joins TRBV9 to TRBJ2-7; D possibly corresponds to TRBD2 (5 bases). Trimming took 4 bases from V and 6 from J, leaving 17 bases between them. Per germline, CDR1 SGDLS and CDR2 YYNGEE. The CDR3 is 14 residues long. CDR3 in DNA: TGTGCCAGCAGCCCCCGAGTGGAGGTTGGCGAGCAGTACTTC. Amino acids: CASSPRVEVGEQYF.

The rearrangement links TRBV19 to TRBJ2-3, with D possibly being TRBD2 (6 bases). The V gene lost 3 bases and the J gene lost 5 bases, with 21 bases spanning the gap. Germline loops: CDR1 LNHDA, CDR2 SQIVND (reference sequence). The CDR3 has 17 residues. DNA for the CDR3: TGTGCCAGTAGTATGCCCCTAAGTTTGGGAGGACAAGATACGCAGTATTTT. This encodes CASSMPLSLGGQDTQYF.

The chain employs TRBV19 and TRBJ2-3; 8 positions match TRBD1. J was trimmed by 3 bases and V by 4 bases; bases with no gene match: 0. CDR1 is LNHDA, CDR2 SQIVND, per germline (reference sequence). This CDR3 contains 13 residues. The CDR3 here is CASSRTGTDTQYF. The CDR3 region has the DNA TGTGCCAGTAGTAGGACAGGGACAGATACGCAGTATTTT.

The chain combines TRBV14 with TRBJ2-7; D is possibly TRBD2 (6 bases). Germline lookup yields CDR1 SGHDN and CDR2 FVKESK. The CDR3 loop spans 14 amino acids. Trimming left V 1 base short and J 2 bases short, with 9 bases between. The CDR3 bases are TGTGCCAGCAGCCAAGGGGACTCCCCCTACGAGCAGTACTTC. This translates into CASSQGDSPYEQYF.

V and J are TRBV5-6 and TRBJ1-2, with 8 bases lining up with TRBD1. V dropped 4 bases and J dropped 7; count of bases not matched to a gene: 21. The CDR3 runs 18 residues. CDR1 SGHDT and CDR2 YYEEEE come from the germline V gene. The CDR3 nucleotides read TGTGCCAGCAGCCCGGGGGCTCGGACAGGGCCCCTTCAGGCTGGCTACACCTTC. Translated, it gives CASSPGARTGPLQAGYTF.

The chain links TRBV12-5 to TRBJ1-5, with TRBD1 matching 9 bases. Germline V CDR1 and CDR2: LGHNT, FRNRAP. This CDR3 spans 15 amino acids. The CDR3, as DNA: TGTGCAGAGGCCCTAACAGGGGGCGCAGAGCAGCCCCAGCATTTT. This encodes CAEALTGGAEQPQHF.

The rearrangement uses TRBV6-5 and TRBJ2-1, with D maybe TRBD1 (5 bases). Germline V gene data show CDR1 as MNHEY and CDR2 as SVGAGI. CDR3 length: 13 residues. Trimming pared 1 base from V and 10 bases from J, leaving 11 bases between. CDR3 DNA sequence: TGTGCCAGCAGTTACTATGACAGCAGGGAGCAGTTCTTC. Translation: CASSYYDSREQFF.

The V and J genes are TRBV7-9 and TRBJ2-2, with 8 bases aligning to TRBD2. The CDR3 is 17 residues long. With V trimmed by 0 bases and J by 4 bases, 7 bases remained unmatched. The germline gives CDR1 SEHNR, CDR2 FQNEAQ (reference sequence). CDR3 nucleotide sequence: TGTGCCAGCAGCTTAGCACTAGCGGAAGTCGGCACCGGGGAGCTGTTTTTT. This gives the protein CASSLALAEVGTGELFF.

The chain carries TRBV9 and TRBJ2-7, with TRBD1 identical over 8 bases. Germline V gene sequence: CDR1 SGDLS, CDR2 YYNGEE. J gave up 2 bases and V 0 bases, and 1 base lay outside the gene matches. There are 14 residues in the CDR3. CDR3 amino acids: CASSVGDRPYEQYF. The CDR3 bases are TGTGCCAGCAGCGTAGGGGACAGGCCCTACGAGCAGTACTTC. The complete variable domain, with remaining parts taken from reference TRBV9 and TRBJ2-7, reads DSGVTQTPKHLITATGQRVTLRCSPRSGDLSVYWYQQSLDQGLQFLIQYYNGEERAKGNILERFSAQQFPDLHSELNLSSLELGDSALYFCASSVGDRPYEQYFGPGTRLTVT.

V gene TRBV29-1 combines with J gene TRBJ1-2; 8 bases match TRBD1. Germline CDR1 reads SQVTM; CDR2 reads ANQGSEA. V shed 6 bases, J shed 4 bases, and the junction held 7 bases outside the gene matches. The CDR3 is 13 amino acids. CDR3 region: CSVGTGLLYGYTF. CDR3 sequence (DNA): TGCAGCGTCGGGACAGGCCTTCTCTATGGCTACACCTTC.

The chain employs TRBV19 and TRBJ2-1, with D possibly being TRBD2 (5 bases). The CDR3 is 13 residues long. Trimming cost V 5 bases and J 7 bases, with 12 bases left between them. The germline gives CDR1 LNHDA, CDR2 SQIVND (reference sequence). The CDR3 nucleotides are TGTGCCAGTAGTCCAACCGGGGTAAATGAGCAGTTCTTC. Residues: CASSPTGVNEQFF.

This clone has just a few counts. The chain joins TRBV27 to TRBJ2-3; TRBD1 aligns across 7 bases. This CDR3 comprises 14 residues. V lost 6 bases and J lost 5; bases outside the gene matches: 8. Germline assignment: CDR1 MNHEY and CDR2 SMNVEV (reference sequence). The CDR3 sequence: CASSLGQIIDTQYF. CDR3 DNA: TGTGCCAGCAGCTTGGGACAGATTATAGATACGCAGTATTTT.

This clone was observed a few times. The chain combines TRBV6-5 with TRBJ1-2, with D perhaps TRBD1 (5 bases). The germline V gene has CDR1 MNHEY and CDR2 SVGAGI. The CDR3 spans 12 residues. V lost 0 bases to trimming and J lost 8 bases, with 7 bases between them. The CDR3 spells CASSYSGGGYTF. The CDR3 coding sequence is TGTGCCAGCAGTTACTCGGGGGGAGGCTACACCTTC.

The genes are TRBV5-1 and TRBJ1-4; 7 bases fit TRBD1. The germline gives CDR1 SGHRS, CDR2 YFSETQ. The CDR3 is made up of 15 amino acids. Trimming removed 0 bases from V and 3 bases from J; junction bases left unmatched: 2. CDR3 in amino acids: CASSLGQGPNEKLFF. The CDR3 DNA sequence: TGCGCCAGCAGCTTGGGACAGGGCCCTAATGAAAAACTGTTTTTT.

The chain uses TRBV28 and TRBJ2-2; TRBD2 matches at 9 bases. The CDR3 covers 15 residues. Unmatched junction bases numbered 5, after V lost 7 bases and J lost 2 bases. Germline values: CDR1 MDHEN, CDR2 SYDVKM. CDR3 DNA sequence: TGTGCCAGCACCGGGACTAGCCGAAACACCGGGGAGCTGTTTTTT. Translated, it gives CASTGTSRNTGELFF. Filled out from reference TRBV28 and TRBJ2-2, the complete variable domain reads DVKVTQSSRYLVKRTGEKVFLECVQDMDHENMFWYRQDPGLGLRLIYFSYDVKMKEKGDIPEGYSVSREKKERFSLILESASTNQTSMYLCASTGTSRNTGELFFGEGSRLTVL.